The rows below give T cell receptor beta chains drawn from one sample of a study of T cell responses to AZD1222 COVID-19 vaccine. The protocol was immunoSEQ multiplex PCR, while the TCRdb copy is restricted to in-frame clones and leaves out a portion. The sample lists under 150,000 clones, around nine tenths occurring once. The material sequenced was peripheral blood, taken 28 days after the second AZD1222 dose. The receptors originated from an adult who received the AZD1222 COVID-19 vaccine. CDR3s include the opening cysteine and the closing phenylalanine or tryptophan. The D gene is left open where the match is weak. Clone size, where shown, is once, few, many, or a class for clones that have expanded.

CDR3 DNA,CDR3 protein,clone size,V gene,D gene,J gene
TGTGCCAGCAGCTTAGAAAGGGGATGGGAGTCGAACACTGAAGCTTTCTTT,CASSLERGWESNTEAFF,NA,TRBV7-9,NA,TRBJ1-1
TGTGCCAGCAGTCCTCAGGTTATTGAAGCTTTCTTT,CASSPQVIEAFF,NA,TRBV6-6,NA,TRBJ1-1
TGTGCCAGCAGCTTAGATCTACGATCACCCCTCCACTTT,CASSLDLRSPLHF,NA,TRBV11-2,NA,TRBJ1-6
TGTGCCAGCAGTTACTTTCCTTTCTATGGCTACACCTTC,CASSYFPFYGYTF,NA,TRBV6-2/TRBV6-3,NA,TRBJ1-2
TGTGCCAGCAGCCCCCATCAGGGATCCGTTAGCAATCAGCCCCAGCATTTT,CASSPHQGSVSNQPQHF,NA,TRBV7-6,NA,TRBJ1-5
TGTGCCTGGACCCCCGGGGTGATCACTGAAGCTTTCTTT,CAWTPGVITEAFF,NA,TRBV30,NA,TRBJ1-1
TGCGCCAGCAGCCCGACGACAGGTCTAAATTCACCCCTCCACTTT,CASSPTTGLNSPLHF,NA,TRBV4-1,NA,TRBJ1-6
TGCAGTGCTAGCGCCCTTAGTGAGCAGTTCTTC,CSASALSEQFF,NA,TRBV20-1,NA,TRBJ2-1
TGTGCCGGAAGAGGGGAGACCGGGGAGCTGTTTTTT,CAGRGETGELFF,NA,TRBV12-3/TRBV12-4,NA,TRBJ2-2
TGTGCCAGCAGCCAAGAGTTGCACGGCGGAAACACCATATATTTT,CASSQELHGGNTIYF,NA,TRBV3-1/TRBV3-2,NA,TRBJ1-3
TGTGCCAGCAGCTGGGGCTGGGCGGGGGGCACAGATACGCAGTATTTT,CASSWGWAGGTDTQYF,NA,TRBV11-2,TRBD2,TRBJ2-3
TGTGCCAGCAGTTACTCCGCAGGGAACTATGGCTACACCTTC,CASSYSAGNYGYTF,NA,TRBV6-6,NA,TRBJ1-2
TGTGCCAGCAGCCTACCGCGTAATAGCAATCAGCCCCAGCATTTT,CASSLPRNSNQPQHF,NA,TRBV3-1/TRBV3-2,NA,TRBJ1-5
TGTGCCACCAGCGGCATGGGACAGGGCTACGAGCAGTACTTC,CATSGMGQGYEQYF,NA,TRBV15,TRBD1,TRBJ2-7
TGTGCCAGCAGCCAACCCGGGACAGGGTTGGAAAAACTGTTTTTT,CASSQPGTGLEKLFF,once,TRBV3-1/TRBV3-2,TRBD1,TRBJ1-4
TGTGCCAGCAGCTTAATGCCAGGGGGAGATACTGAAGCTTTCTTT,CASSLMPGGDTEAFF,once,TRBV7-3,TRBD1,TRBJ1-1
TGTGCCAGCAGTGCCGGGGTATTCGGGTATGGCTACACCTTC,CASSAGVFGYGYTF,NA,TRBV25-1,NA,TRBJ1-2
TGTGCCAGCAGTCCGGGACAGGGGGCGTACGAGCAGTACTTC,CASSPGQGAYEQYF,few,TRBV27,TRBD1,TRBJ2-7
TGTGCCAGCAGCTTGCATGACAATGAGCAGTTCTTC,CASSLHDNEQFF,NA,TRBV5-4,NA,TRBJ2-1
TGTGCCAGCAGCTCCTCCGCGGGGGGCGGGGTGGATTCACCCCTCCACTTT,CASSSSAGGGVDSPLHF,NA,TRBV5-5,NA,TRBJ1-6
TGTGCCAGCTCGACGGAGCGGGGGTACTACAATGAGCAGTTCTTC,CASSTERGYYNEQFF,NA,TRBV27,TRBD2,TRBJ2-1
TGTGCCACCAGTTCGGCAGGGGGCAGGGAGACCCAGTACTTC,CATSSAGGRETQYF,few,TRBV24-1,TRBD1,TRBJ2-5
TGTGCCAGCAGCCACCCTAGCGAGGGGAGCAATGAGCAGTTCTTC,CASSHPSEGSNEQFF,NA,TRBV3-1/TRBV3-2,NA,TRBJ2-1
TGTGCCAGCAGCTTGCAGGGGGCCTGGGATGGCTACACCTTC,CASSLQGAWDGYTF,NA,TRBV5-4,TRBD1,TRBJ1-2
TGTGCCAGCAGTGGGGGGGTAGGCTACACCTTC,CASSGGVGYTF,NA,TRBV25-1,NA,TRBJ1-2
TGTGCCAGCAGCGGGGGGACTAGCGGGCCCAGATACGAGCAGTACTTC,CASSGGTSGPRYEQYF,NA,TRBV5-6,TRBD2,TRBJ2-7
TGTGCCACCAGTGACCCCGGCTCTGGGGCCAACGTCCTGACTTTC,CATSDPGSGANVLTF,NA,TRBV24-1,NA,TRBJ2-6
TGTGCCAGCAGCCTCGGACAGAACTATGGCTACACCTTC,CASSLGQNYGYTF,NA,TRBV28,NA,TRBJ1-2
TGCGCCAGCAGCTTGGAAGGGACAGGGGATCAGCCCCAGCATTTT,CASSLEGTGDQPQHF,NA,TRBV5-1,TRBD1,TRBJ1-5